The 2 T cell receptor beta chains below come from one sample, sequenced in a study of regulatory T cells in long-lasting Graves disease. Described time point: newly diagnosed GD, antithyroid drugs for less than 3 months. RNA from PBMCs was the source of the TCR library. Arm-PCR of CDR3 regions and iRepertoire HTBI primers were used to build TCR beta libraries. One entry per CDR3 protein results from TCRdb running MiXCR on the multiplex PCR reads. The profile shows around 500,000 distinct CDR3 sequences, roughly a sixth of them singletons. These data also formed part of another study, on T cells in Graves' hyperthyroidism and ophthalmopathy.

Sequencing used peripheral blood mononuclear cells (PBMCs), obtained at new diagnosis, from a patient treated with antithyroid drugs. All receptors come from a middle-aged woman with Graves disease.

Ten or more counts support this clonotype. This chain uses TRBV11-2 with TRBJ1-1; D is undetermined. CDR3 size: 14 residues. CDR1 and CDR2 (germline): SGHAT, FQNNGV. The V gene lost 5 bases and the J gene lost 5 bases, with 15 bases spanning the gap. CDR3 DNA sequence: TGTGCCAGCAGCCCTTCAGGCGGGAGAACTGAAGCTTTCTTT. Protein: CASSPSGGRTEAFF.

J is TRBJ2-5 and V is TRBV4-1; a weak D match, TRBD1 (5 bases). The CDR3 sequence is 17 residues long. The V and J ends lost 0 bases and 0 bases respectively, with 14 bases between them. Germline V gene data show CDR1 as MGHRA and CDR2 as YSYEKL. The CDR3 DNA reads TGCGCCAGCAGCCAAGACGGTGGGGCTAACTACCAAGAGACCCAGTACTTC. Translating it yields CASSQDGGANYQETQYF.